This TCR beta chain was captured in a study of cytomegalovirus exposure and HLA in healthy donors. The CDR3 has 16 amino acids. Germline CDR1 and CDR2: SGHRS and YFSETQ. The germline V and J ends were trimmed by 2 bases and 6 bases, with 17 bases remaining between them. On this clone: The antigen is not known.

The study sampled nominally healthy donors, though unrecorded immune exposures were likely. PCR primers comprised 60 Vbeta and 13 Jbeta primers. Only in-frame clones appear in the TCRdb table, and some are missing; sequencing was by immunoSEQ multiplex PCR. The sample has about 190,000 clones; more than 60% are singletons. General study points: The dataset shows that most TCR sequences were rare, while some public TCRs occurred in many donors. Among TCR beta chains, those listed as cytomegalovirus-associated numbered about 160. Evidence from a later analysis indicated that most CMV-associated TCR beta chains looked HLA-restricted.

The sequencing sample was made of PBMCs. This chain joins TRBV5-1 and TRBJ2-2; tentatively, D is TRBD2 (5 bases). The receptor's source is a young woman in good health and CMV-seropositive. The CDR3 loop reads CASSFPNPEVSGELFF. CDR3 DNA sequence: TGCGCCAGCAGCTTCCCTAACCCGGAGGTGTCCGGGGAGCTGTTTTTT.